This T cell receptor beta chain was sequenced during a study of blood T cell repertoires in COVID-19. The CDR3 has 16 amino acids. From germline, CDR1 is LGHNT and CDR2 FRNRAP. V shed 1 base and J shed 2 bases, with 11 bases lying between them. Assay used: immunoSEQ multiplex PCR; TCRdb lists only in-frame clones, some missing. The sample comprises 300,000 to 350,000 clones, about 87% of which are singletons, and around 1.6% rests with the top ten. The sequence derives from a woman aged 25 to 39 with COVID-19, enrolled during active disease. The rearrangement joins TRBV12-5 to TRBJ1-4, with a weak D call TRBD1 (6 bases). Sequences were obtained from peripheral blood. The CDR3 DNA reads TGTGCTAGTGGTTTGGCCTTACAGGGCACTAATGAAAAACTGTTTTTT. It translates to CASGLALQGTNEKLFF.